Shown below are 3 T cell receptor beta chains from a single sample sequenced in a study of blood T cell repertoires in COVID-19. Profiling relied on immunoSEQ multiplex PCR, and the TCRdb table lists in-frame clones only, not all of them. The sample carries roughly 300,000 clones, about 89% recorded once. The sample taken for sequencing was peripheral blood. These TCRs come from a woman in her twenties or thirties with COVID-19, enrolled during active disease.

This chain joins TRBV27 and TRBJ1-2, with D perhaps matching TRBD1 (5 bases). The CDR3 has 14 amino acids. V lost 3 bases and J 2 bases, leaving 10 bases between the germline ends. Germline loops: CDR1 MNHEY, CDR2 SMNVEV (reference sequence). The CDR3 protein is CASSFSGSNYGYTF. DNA of the CDR3: TGTGCCAGCAGTTTTTCAGGGTCGAACTATGGCTACACCTTC.

This clone was seen only once. Written as DNA, the CDR3 is TGTGCCAGCAGCTTAGACAGGTCCGCCCCTGACAATGAGCAGTTCTTC. This sequence encodes CASSLDRSAPDNEQFF. The chain recombines TRBV11-2 with TRBJ2-1; D is uncertain. The CDR3 loop spans 16 amino acids. Per the germline V gene, CDR1 is SGHAT and CDR2 is FQNNGV. Trimming took off 0 bases at V and 5 bases at J, with 14 bases between the two ends.

The rearrangement joins TRBV11-2 to TRBJ1-1, with D perhaps TRBD1 (6 bases). V lost 3 bases and J lost 1, with 18 bases in between. CDR1 SGHAT and CDR2 FQNNGV come from the germline V gene. The CDR3 is made up of 17 amino acids. CDR3 residues: CASSFVGGAGWNTEAFF. The CDR3, as DNA: TGTGCCAGCAGCTTTGTCGGGGGGGCAGGTTGGAACACTGAAGCTTTCTTT. The whole variable domain, filled in from reference TRBV11-2 and TRBJ1-1, reads EAGVAQSPRYKIIEKRQSVAFWCNPISGHATLYWYQQILGQGPKLLIQFQNNGVVDDSQLPKDRFSAERLKGVDSTLKIQPAKLEDSAVYLCASSFVGGAGWNTEAFFGQGTRLTVV.